This paragraph covers one TCR beta chain sequence. Its specificity is not known. The source of the sample is a study of T cells in Graves' hyperthyroidism and ophthalmopathy. Germline-derived CDR1 and CDR2 are MNHNS and SASEGT. CDR3 length: 16 amino acids. Trimming cost V 9 bases and J 2 bases, with 23 bases left between them. Findings and caveats of the study: Most thyroid clonotypes expanded above 0.001 appeared in blood too.

Using RNA transcripts as the source, TCR beta CDR3 regions were amplified. TCR CDR3 regions were first amplified by RT-PCR with HTBI primers. TCRdb redid the calling of the multiplex PCR reads with MiXCR, one entry per CDR3 protein. Of a few hundred thousand distinct CDR3 sequences in the sample, approximately 21% were seen once. The sample taken for sequencing was blood. This chain links TRBV6-1 with TRBJ2-7; D possibly uses TRBD1 or TRBD2 (5 bases each). The origin of this receptor is a man aged 25 to 40 with Graves' ophthalmopathy. CDR3 protein: CARPVGGTDPTYEQYF. Written as DNA, the CDR3 is TGTGCCAGGCCTGTTGGTGGGACGGATCCCACCTACGAGCAGTACTTC.